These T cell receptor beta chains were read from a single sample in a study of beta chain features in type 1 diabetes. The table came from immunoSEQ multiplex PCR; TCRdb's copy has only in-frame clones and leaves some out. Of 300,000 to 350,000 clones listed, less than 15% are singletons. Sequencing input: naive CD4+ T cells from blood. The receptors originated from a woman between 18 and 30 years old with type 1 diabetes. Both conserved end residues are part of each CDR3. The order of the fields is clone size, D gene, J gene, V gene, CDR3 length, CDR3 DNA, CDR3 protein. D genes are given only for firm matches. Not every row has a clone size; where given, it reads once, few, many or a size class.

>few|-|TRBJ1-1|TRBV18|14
TGTGCCAGCTCACCATTTTCGGACAGTTATGAAGCTTTCTTT
CASSPFSDSYEAFF
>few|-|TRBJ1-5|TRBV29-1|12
TGCAGCGCCCGGGACACTAATCAGCCCCAGCATTTT
CSARDTNQPQHF
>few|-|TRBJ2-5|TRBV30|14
TGTGCCTGGACAGGGTTCCGGGGAGGAGAGACCCAGTACTTC
CAWTGFRGGETQYF
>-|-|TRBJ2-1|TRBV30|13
TGTGCCTGGAGCGAGGGCCCATACAATGAGCAGTTCTTC
CAWSEGPYNEQFF
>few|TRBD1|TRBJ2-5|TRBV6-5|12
TGTGCCAGCGGATTCGACAGGGCGACCCAGTACTTC
CASGFDRATQYF
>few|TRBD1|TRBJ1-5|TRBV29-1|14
TGCAGCGTAGAGACAGGGGGCCGGGATCAGCCCCAGCATTTT
CSVETGGRDQPQHF
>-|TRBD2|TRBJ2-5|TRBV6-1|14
TGTGCCAGCGACTCCGGGACTAGCAGGGAGACCCAGTACTTC
CASDSGTSRETQYF
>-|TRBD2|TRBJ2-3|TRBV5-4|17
TGTGCCAGCAGCCCCCTTCGGGGACTAGCGGATCTTCAGACGCAGTATTTT
CASSPLRGLADLQTQYF
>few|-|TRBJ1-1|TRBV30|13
TGTGCCTGGAGTCCCAGGGTGAACACTGAAGCTTTCTTT
CAWSPRVNTEAFF
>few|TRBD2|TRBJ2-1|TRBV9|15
TGTGCCAGCAGCACCCGTGGAGCGGGAGAAAATGAGCAGTTCTTC
CASSTRGAGENEQFF
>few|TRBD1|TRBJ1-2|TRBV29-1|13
TGCAGCGTTGGGGAAGAGGACAGGGAAGGCTACACCTTC
CSVGEEDREGYTF
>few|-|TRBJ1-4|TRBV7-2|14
TGTGCCAGCAGCTTAGGGCAGGGAAATGAAAAACTGTTTTTT
CASSLGQGNEKLFF
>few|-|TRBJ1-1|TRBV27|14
TGTGCCAGCAGTATGACAGGTGGCCTCACTGAAGCTTTCTTT
CASSMTGGLTEAFF
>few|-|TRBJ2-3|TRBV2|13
TGTGCCAGCAGTGATCGGGGCACAGATACGCAGTATTTT
CASSDRGTDTQYF
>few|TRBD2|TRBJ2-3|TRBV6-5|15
TGTGCCAGCAGTCGGACTAGCGGTAGCACAGATACGCAGTATTTT
CASSRTSGSTDTQYF
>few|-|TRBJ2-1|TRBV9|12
TGTGCCAGCAGTGGACTGGGAAATGAGCAGTTCTTC
CASSGLGNEQFF
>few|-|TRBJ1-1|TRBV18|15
TGTGCCAGCTCACCAAGGGGACACCAGAACACTGAAGCTTTCTTT
CASSPRGHQNTEAFF
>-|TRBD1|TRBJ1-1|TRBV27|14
TGTGCCAGCAGTAGAACTTGGACAGGGGCAGAAGCTTTCTTT
CASSRTWTGAEAFF
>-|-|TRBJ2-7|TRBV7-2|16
TGTGCCAGCAGCTTCCTAGGGGTTCCCCCAGCCTACGAGCAGTACTTC
CASSFLGVPPAYEQYF
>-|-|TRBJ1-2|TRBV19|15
TGTGCCAGTAGTATTGTGGCAGCCTCGGGATATGGCTACACCTTC
CASSIVAASGYGYTF
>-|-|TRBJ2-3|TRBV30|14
TGTGCCTGGAGTGTAGAATCCGCAGGAGATACGCAGTATTTT
CAWSVESAGDTQYF
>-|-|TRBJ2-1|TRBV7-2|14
TGTGCCAGCAGCTTAGGAGGAACCTTTAATGAGCAGTTCTTC
CASSLGGTFNEQFF
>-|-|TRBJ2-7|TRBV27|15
TGTGCCAGCAGCTCAGAAGGCGGGCTATCCTACGAGCAGTACTTC
CASSSEGGLSYEQYF
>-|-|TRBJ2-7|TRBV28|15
TGTGCCAGCCGCTCTAGCTCGGCAGGTTATTACGAGCAGTACTTC
CASRSSSAGYYEQYF
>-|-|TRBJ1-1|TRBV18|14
TGTGCCAGCTCACCATATGACAGAAACACTGAAGCTTTCTTT
CASSPYDRNTEAFF
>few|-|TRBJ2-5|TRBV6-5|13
TGTGCCAGCAGCCAAAAAGCCCCTACGGCCCAGTACTTC
CASSQKAPTAQYF
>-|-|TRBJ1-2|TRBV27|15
TGTGCCAGCAGTTTAACGGGGGGGGGAAACTATGGCTACACCTTC
CASSLTGGGNYGYTF
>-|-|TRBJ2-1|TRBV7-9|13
TGTGCCAGCAGCTTAACTACCTACAATGAGCAGTTCTTC
CASSLTTYNEQFF
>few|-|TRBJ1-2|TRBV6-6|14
TGTGCCAGCAGCCGAACACTAGAGGGCTATGGCTACACCTTC
CASSRTLEGYGYTF
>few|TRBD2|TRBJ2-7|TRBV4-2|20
TGTGCCAGCAGCCAAGTCGGGAGCGGGAGGGCCGACGTTTCTTCTTACGAGCAGTACTTC
CASSQVGSGRADVSSYEQYF
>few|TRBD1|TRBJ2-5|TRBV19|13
TGTGCCAGTAGTTGGGGACAGGAGGCGACCCAGTACTTC
CASSWGQEATQYF
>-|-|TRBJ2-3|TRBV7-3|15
TGTGCCAGCAGCTTAAGACAGTCTAGCACAGATACGCAGTATTTT
CASSLRQSSTDTQYF
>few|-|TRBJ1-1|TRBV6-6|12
TGTGCCAGCAGTTCCCAAGACAGAGAAGCTTTCTTT
CASSSQDREAFF
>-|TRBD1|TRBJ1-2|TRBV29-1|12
TGCAGCGGGGGGACAGGTTCCTATGGCTACACCTTC
CSGGTGSYGYTF
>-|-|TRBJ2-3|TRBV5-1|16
TGCGCCAGCAGCCCATTCCCGACATCTAGCACAGATACGCAGTATTTT
CASSPFPTSSTDTQYF
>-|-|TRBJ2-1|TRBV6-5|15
TGTGCCAGCAGTCCCCCAGGGTCGGCTTACAATGAGCAGTTCTTC
CASSPPGSAYNEQFF
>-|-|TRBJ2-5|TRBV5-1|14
TGCGCCAGCAGCTTGGGGACAGTTCAAGAGACCCAGTACTTC
CASSLGTVQETQYF
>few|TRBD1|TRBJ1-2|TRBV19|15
TGTGCCAGTACCACAAAGGGGGCACTTAACTATGGCTACACCTTC
CASTTKGALNYGYTF
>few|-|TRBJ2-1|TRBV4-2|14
TGTGCCAGCAGCCAAGGACAGGTGTATAATGAGCAGTTCTTC
CASSQGQVYNEQFF
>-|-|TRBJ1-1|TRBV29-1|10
TGCAGCGTTAACAGTAATGAAGCTTTCTTT
CSVNSNEAFF
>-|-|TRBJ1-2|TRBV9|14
TGTGCCAGCAGCGTATCACAGGAGAACTATGGCTACACCTTC
CASSVSQENYGYTF
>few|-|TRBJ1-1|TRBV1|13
TGCACCAGCAGGCCCGAAACCCAGGGTAGGATTGCCTTT
CTSRPETQGRIAF
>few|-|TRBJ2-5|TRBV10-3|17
TGTGCCATCAGTGAGTCGGATTGGGGCGTACCCCAAGAGACCCAGTACTTC
CAISESDWGVPQETQYF
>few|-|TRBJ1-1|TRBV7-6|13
TGTGCCATCGAGGCGGCACTGAACACTGAAGCTTTCTTT
CAIEAALNTEAFF
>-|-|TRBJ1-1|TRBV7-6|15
TGTGCCAGCAGCTTGCTACAGGGAGTAGGTACTGAAGCTTTCTTT
CASSLLQGVGTEAFF
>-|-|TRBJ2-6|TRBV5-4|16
TGTGCCAGCAGCTTTCCTTTTAGCGCTGGGGCCAACGTCCTGACTTTC
CASSFPFSAGANVLTF
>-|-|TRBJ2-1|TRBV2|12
TGTGCCAGCAGGGGGCGGTACAATGAGCAGTTCTTC
CASRGRYNEQFF
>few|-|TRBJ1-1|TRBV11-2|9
TGTGCCAGCAGCCCGGGAGCTTTCTTT
CASSPGAFF
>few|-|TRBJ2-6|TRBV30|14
TGTGCCTGGACTCAACAGAACTGGGCCAACGTCCTGACTTTC
CAWTQQNWANVLTF
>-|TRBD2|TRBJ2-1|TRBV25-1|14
TGTGCCAGCAGTGAGCGGGGAGGGGTCAATGAGCAGTTCTTC
CASSERGGVNEQFF
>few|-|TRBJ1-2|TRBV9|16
TGTGCCAGCAGCGTAGCTACAGGCTCCGTGGGCTATGGCTACACCTTC
CASSVATGSVGYGYTF
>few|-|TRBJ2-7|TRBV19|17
TGTGCCAGTAGTATACGAGGAGCGGGTTCATCCTCCTACGAGCAGTACTTC
CASSIRGAGSSSYEQYF
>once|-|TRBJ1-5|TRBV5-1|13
TGCGCCAGCAGCCCCGGGGGCAATCAGCCCCAGCATTTT
CASSPGGNQPQHF